This TCR beta chain was identified during a study of CD8 T cells in ankylosing spondylitis (dated by TCRdb to the late 2010s). About the investigation overall: T cell receptor beta repertoires were profiled in healthy donors and ankylosing spondylitis patients so that disease-linked TCR variants could be found. Peripheral blood was sampled, and synovial fluid was also collected from ankylosing spondylitis patients. In total, the full study cohort was made up of some 110 healthy donors and approximately 27 ankylosing spondylitis patients.

Ends trimmed: V by 5 bases, J by 4 bases; bases unmatched to a gene: 7. Sequences LGHDT (CDR1) and YNNKEL (CDR2) are obtained from the germline V gene (reference sequence). From the cysteine through the phenylalanine, the CDR3 covers 14 amino acids. Of the read, only the CDR3 DNA is kept; its 42 bases are in frame from base 1. TCRdb shows the sequencer as Illumina HiSeq 2500. Quantitative 5'-RACE with molecular barcodes was used to prepare TCR beta libraries. As for the original processing: A new computational method based on a probabilistic model of VDJ rearrangement was used to identify disease-linked TCR variants. The public reads were reprocessed in TCRdb via fastp at Q25 and MiXCR, keeping in-frame beta chains. Every distinct CDR3 protein forms one entry, paired with its most common genes and DNA. These V and J calls originate from TCRdb's pipeline instead of the authors' own analysis. This sample holds some 340,000 distinct CDR3 sequences; roughly 14% were observed only once. The ten largest make up 0.95% to 1.4% of the sample.

There are a few counts of this clonotype. Its antigen remains undetermined. Base quality data are lacking; no much larger clone is found one base away. The paper's findings and limits, for the study overall: Some motif variants were previously reported in synovial fluid and blood of reactive arthritis patients, suggesting common disease-initiation mechanisms. A TCR beta motif made up of eight or nine highly homologous amino acid variants appeared to be characteristic of blood from ankylosing spondylitis patients. The disease-linked clones were reported to be significantly enriched in matched synovial fluid samples from ankylosing spondylitis patients. The disease-linked clones showed a CD8+ phenotype and occurred at relatively low frequencies in peripheral blood.

The chain couples TRBV3-1 to TRBJ1-1; the central 7 bases match TRBD1. The clonotype originates from a male donor with ankylosing spondylitis or in good health (not recorded which). The material sequenced was blood, either unsorted or a sorted T cell fraction (not recorded which). The sequence in DNA is TGTGCCAGCAGCTCCCCAGGGGGAACCACTGAAGCTTTCTTT. Its protein is CASSSPGGTTEAFF.